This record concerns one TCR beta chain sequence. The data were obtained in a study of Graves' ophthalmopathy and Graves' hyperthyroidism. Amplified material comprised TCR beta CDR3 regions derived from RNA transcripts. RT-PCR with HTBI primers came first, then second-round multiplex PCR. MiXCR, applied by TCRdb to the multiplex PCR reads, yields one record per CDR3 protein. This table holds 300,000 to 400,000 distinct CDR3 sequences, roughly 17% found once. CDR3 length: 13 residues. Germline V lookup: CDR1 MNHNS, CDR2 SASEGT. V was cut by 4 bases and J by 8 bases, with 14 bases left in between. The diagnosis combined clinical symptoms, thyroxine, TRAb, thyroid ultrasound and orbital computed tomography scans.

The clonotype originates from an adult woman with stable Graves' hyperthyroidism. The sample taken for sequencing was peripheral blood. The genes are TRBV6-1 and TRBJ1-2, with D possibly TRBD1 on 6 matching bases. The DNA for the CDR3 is TGTGCCAGCAGTGTGAACAGACAGGAAGGCTACACCTTC. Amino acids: CASSVNRQEGYTF.